This TCR beta chain was sequenced for a study of blood T cell repertoires in COVID-19. Overall study context: Spain, Italy and the United States supplied samples that represented acute and convalescent COVID-19.

Germline assignment: CDR1 MNHEY and CDR2 SVGAGI. The CDR3 runs 15 residues. V shed 9 bases and J 4 bases; nucleotides not matched to a gene: 13. Measured with immunoSEQ multiplex PCR; TCRdb has only the in-frame clones, and not every one. The sample carries about 210,000 clones, about 83% recorded once. The material sequenced was peripheral blood. V gene TRBV6-5 combines with J gene TRBJ1-1; 8 bases align to TRBD1. The clonotype originates from a woman in her 50s with active or convalescent COVID-19. CDR3 amino acids: CASRQGARGGTEAFF. The CDR3 coding sequence is TGTGCCAGTAGGCAGGGGGCTCGTGGGGGCACTGAAGCTTTCTTT.